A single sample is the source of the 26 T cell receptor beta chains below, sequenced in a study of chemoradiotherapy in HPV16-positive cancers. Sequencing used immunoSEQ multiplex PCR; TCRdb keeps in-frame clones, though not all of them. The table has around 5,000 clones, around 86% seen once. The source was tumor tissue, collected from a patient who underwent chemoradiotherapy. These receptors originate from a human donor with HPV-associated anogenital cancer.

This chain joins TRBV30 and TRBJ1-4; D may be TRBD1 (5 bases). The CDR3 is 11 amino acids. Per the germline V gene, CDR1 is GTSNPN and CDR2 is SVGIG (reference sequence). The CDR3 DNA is TGTGCGCAGGGCATCGGCGAAAAACTGTTTTTT. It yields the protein CAQGIGEKLFF.

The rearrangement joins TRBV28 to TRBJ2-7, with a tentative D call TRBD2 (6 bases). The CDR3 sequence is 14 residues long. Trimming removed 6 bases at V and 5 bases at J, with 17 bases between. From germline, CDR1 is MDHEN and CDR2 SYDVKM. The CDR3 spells CASSSLAIIDEQYF. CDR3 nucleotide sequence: TGTGCCAGCAGCTCCCTAGCGATAATCGACGAGCAGTACTTC.

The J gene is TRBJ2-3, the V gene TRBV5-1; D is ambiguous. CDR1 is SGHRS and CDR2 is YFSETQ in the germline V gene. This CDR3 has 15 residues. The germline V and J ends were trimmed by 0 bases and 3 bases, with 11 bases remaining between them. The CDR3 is CASSLASAPTDTQYF. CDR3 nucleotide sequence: TGCGCCAGCAGCTTGGCTTCGGCCCCTACAGATACGCAGTATTTT. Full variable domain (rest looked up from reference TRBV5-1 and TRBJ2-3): KAGVTQTPRYLIKTRGQQVTLSCSPISGHRSVSWYQQTPGQGLQFLFEYFSETQRNKGNFPGRFSGRQFSNSRSEMNVSTLELGDSALYLCASSLASAPTDTQYFGPGTRLTVL.

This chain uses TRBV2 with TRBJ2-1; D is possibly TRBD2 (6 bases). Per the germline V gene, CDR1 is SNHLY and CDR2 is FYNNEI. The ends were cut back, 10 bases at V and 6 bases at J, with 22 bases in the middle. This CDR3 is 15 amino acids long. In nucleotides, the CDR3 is TGTGCCATCCAGTTAAACGGAGGGCCGGGCAATGAGCAGTTCTTC. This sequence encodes CAIQLNGGPGNEQFF.

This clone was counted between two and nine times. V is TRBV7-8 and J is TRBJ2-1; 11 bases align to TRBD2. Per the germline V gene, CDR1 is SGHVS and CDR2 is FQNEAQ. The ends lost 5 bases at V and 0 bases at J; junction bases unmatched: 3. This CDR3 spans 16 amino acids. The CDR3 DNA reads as TGTGCCAGCAGCCCTACTAGCGGGAGCTCCTACAATGAGCAGTTCTTC. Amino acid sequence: CASSPTSGSSYNEQFF.

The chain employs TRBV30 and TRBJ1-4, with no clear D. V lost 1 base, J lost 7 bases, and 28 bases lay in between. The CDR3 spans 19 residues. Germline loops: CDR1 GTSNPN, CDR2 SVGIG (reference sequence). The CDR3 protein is CAWSGLGMAIRKPREKLFF. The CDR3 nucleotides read TGTGCCTGGAGTGGACTTGGCATGGCAATTAGAAAACCGCGTGAAAAACTGTTTTTT.

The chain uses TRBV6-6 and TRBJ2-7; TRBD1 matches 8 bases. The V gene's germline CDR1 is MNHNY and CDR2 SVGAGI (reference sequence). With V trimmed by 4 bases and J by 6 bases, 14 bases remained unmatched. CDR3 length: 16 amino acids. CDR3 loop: CASSSEGGQGLSEQYF. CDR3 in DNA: TGTGCCAGCAGTTCCGAGGGCGGACAGGGACTTTCCGAGCAGTACTTC.

The chain's CDR3 is CASSMSQGKEQFF. The CDR3 coding sequence is TGTGCCAGTAGTATGTCACAGGGGAAGGAGCAGTTCTTC. The rearrangement uses TRBV19 and TRBJ2-1; 7 nucleotides match TRBD1. The J segment lost 10 bases and the V segment lost 3 bases, leaving 6 bases of the junction unmatched. CDR1 is LNHDA, CDR2 SQIVND, per germline (reference sequence). The CDR3 extends over 13 amino acids.

The CDR3 nucleotides are TGTGCCAGCAGTTCGGCCGGACAGGCAAAGGATGGCTACACCTTC. As protein: CASSSAGQAKDGYTF. The chain employs TRBV27 and TRBJ1-2; 7 bases are a match to TRBD1. CDR3 size: 15 residues. Trimming cost V 4 bases and J 6 bases; bases outside gene matches: 11. The germline V gene encodes CDR1 MNHEY and CDR2 SMNVEV (reference sequence).

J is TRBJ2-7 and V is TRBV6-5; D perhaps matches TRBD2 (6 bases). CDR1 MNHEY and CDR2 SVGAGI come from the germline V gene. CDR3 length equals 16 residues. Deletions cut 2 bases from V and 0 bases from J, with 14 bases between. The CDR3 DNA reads TGTGCCAGCAGTTACAAAGGGACTGGCAGCTCCTACGAGCAGTACTTC. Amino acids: CASSYKGTGSSYEQYF.

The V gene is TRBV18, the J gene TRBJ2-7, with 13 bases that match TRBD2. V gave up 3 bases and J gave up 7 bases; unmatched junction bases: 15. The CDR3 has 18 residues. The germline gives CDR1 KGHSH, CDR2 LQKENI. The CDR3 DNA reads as TGTGCCAGCTCACCTGAGGCACCGGGACTAGCGGGGTCTCAGGAGCAGTACTTC. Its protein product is CASSPEAPGLAGSQEQYF.

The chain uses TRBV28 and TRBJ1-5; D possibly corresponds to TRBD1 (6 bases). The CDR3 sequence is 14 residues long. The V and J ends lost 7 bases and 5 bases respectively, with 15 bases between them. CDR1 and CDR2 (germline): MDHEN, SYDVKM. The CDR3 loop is CASNLSGAHQPQHF. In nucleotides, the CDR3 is TGTGCCAGCAACTTGTCGGGGGCACATCAGCCCCAGCATTTT.

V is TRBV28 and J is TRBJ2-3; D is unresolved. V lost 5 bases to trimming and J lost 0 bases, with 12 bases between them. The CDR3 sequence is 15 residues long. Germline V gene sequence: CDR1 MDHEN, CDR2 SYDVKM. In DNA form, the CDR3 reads TGTGCCAGCAGTCCCGGAGAGCCTAGCACAGATACGCAGTATTTT. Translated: CASSPGEPSTDTQYF. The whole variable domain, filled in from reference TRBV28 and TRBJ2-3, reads DVKVTQSSRYLVKRTGEKVFLECVQDMDHENMFWYRQDPGLGLRLIYFSYDVKMKEKGDIPEGYSVSREKKERFSLILESASTNQTSMYLCASSPGEPSTDTQYFGPGTRLTVL.

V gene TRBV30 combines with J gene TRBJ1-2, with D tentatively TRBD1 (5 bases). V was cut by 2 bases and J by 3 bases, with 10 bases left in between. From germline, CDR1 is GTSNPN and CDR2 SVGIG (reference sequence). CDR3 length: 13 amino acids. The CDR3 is CAWSSGPDYGYTF. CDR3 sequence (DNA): TGTGCCTGGAGTTCGGGACCGGACTATGGCTACACCTTC.

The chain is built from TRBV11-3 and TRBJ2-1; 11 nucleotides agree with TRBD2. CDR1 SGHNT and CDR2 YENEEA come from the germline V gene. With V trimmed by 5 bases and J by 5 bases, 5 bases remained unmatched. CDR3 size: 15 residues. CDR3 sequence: CASSLGTSGHNEQFF. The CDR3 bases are TGTGCCAGCAGCCTCGGGACTAGCGGCCACAATGAGCAGTTCTTC. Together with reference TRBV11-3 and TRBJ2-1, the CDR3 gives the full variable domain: EAGVVQSPRYKIIEKKQPVAFWCNPISGHNTLYWYLQNLGQGPELLIRYENEEAVDDSQLPKDRFSAERLKGVDSTLKIQPAELGDSAVYLCASSLGTSGHNEQFFGPGTRLTVL.

The CDR3 DNA reads as TGTGCCAGCAGTCCACTTCCGGGACAGGGCTTTACTGAAGCTTTCTTT. Translating it yields CASSPLPGQGFTEAFF. The chain has TRBV27 and TRBJ1-1; TRBD1 matches 9 bases. The CDR3 covers 16 residues. The V segment lost 5 bases and the J segment 5 bases; nucleotides outside the gene matches: 12. From germline, CDR1 is MNHEY and CDR2 SMNVEV (reference sequence).

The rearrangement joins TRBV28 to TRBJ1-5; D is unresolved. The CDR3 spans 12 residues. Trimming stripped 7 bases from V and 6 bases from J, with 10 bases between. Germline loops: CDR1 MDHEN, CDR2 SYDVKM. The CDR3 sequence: CASTKERQPQHF. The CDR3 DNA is TGTGCCAGCACCAAAGAGCGTCAGCCCCAGCATTTT. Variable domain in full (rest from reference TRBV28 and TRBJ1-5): DVKVTQSSRYLVKRTGEKVFLECVQDMDHENMFWYRQDPGLGLRLIYFSYDVKMKEKGDIPEGYSVSREKKERFSLILESASTNQTSMYLCASTKERQPQHFGDGTRLSIL.

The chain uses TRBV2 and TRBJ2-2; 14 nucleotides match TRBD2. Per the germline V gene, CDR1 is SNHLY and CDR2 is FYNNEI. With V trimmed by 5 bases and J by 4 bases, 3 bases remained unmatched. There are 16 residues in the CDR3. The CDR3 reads CASSSGLAGATGELFF. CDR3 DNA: TGTGCCAGCAGTTCGGGACTAGCGGGAGCCACCGGGGAGCTGTTTTTT. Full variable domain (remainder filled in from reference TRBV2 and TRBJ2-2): EPEVTQTPSHQVTQMGQEVILRCVPISNHLYFYWYRQILGQKVEFLVSFYNNEISEKSEIFDDQFSVERPDGSNFTLKIRSTKLEDSAMYFCASSSGLAGATGELFFGEGSRLTVL.

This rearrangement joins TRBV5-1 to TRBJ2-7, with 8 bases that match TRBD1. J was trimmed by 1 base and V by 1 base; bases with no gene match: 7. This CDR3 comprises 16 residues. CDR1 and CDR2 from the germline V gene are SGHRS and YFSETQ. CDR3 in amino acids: CASSLSLGQGSYEQYF. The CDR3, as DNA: TGCGCCAGCAGCTTGTCTCTCGGACAGGGATCCTACGAGCAGTACTTC. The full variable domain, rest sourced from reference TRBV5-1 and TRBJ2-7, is KAGVTQTPRYLIKTRGQQVTLSCSPISGHRSVSWYQQTPGQGLQFLFEYFSETQRNKGNFPGRFSGRQFSNSRSEMNVSTLELGDSALYLCASSLSLGQGSYEQYFGPGTRLTVT.

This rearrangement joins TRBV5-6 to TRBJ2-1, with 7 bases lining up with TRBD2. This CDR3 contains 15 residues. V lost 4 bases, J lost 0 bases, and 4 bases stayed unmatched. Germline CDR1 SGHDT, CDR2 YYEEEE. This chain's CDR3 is CASSVLASSYNEQFF. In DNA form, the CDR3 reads TGTGCCAGCAGCGTACTAGCGAGCTCCTACAATGAGCAGTTCTTC. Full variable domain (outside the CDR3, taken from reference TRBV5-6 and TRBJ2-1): DAGVTQSPTHLIKTRGQQVTLRCSPKSGHDTVSWYQQALGQGPQFIFQYYEEEERQRGNFPDRFSGHQFPNYSSELNVNALLLGDSALYLCASSVLASSYNEQFFGPGTRLTVL.

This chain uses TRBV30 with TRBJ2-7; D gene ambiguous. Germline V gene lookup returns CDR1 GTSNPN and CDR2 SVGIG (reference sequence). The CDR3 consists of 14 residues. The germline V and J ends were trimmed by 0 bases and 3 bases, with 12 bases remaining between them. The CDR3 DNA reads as TGTGCCTGGAGTGTAGGGCAGTCATACTACGAGCAGTACTTC. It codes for CAWSVGQSYYEQYF.

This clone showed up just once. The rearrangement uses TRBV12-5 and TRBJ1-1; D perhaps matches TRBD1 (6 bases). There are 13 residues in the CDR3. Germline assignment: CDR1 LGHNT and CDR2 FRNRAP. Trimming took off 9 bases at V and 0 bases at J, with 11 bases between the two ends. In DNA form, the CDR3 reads TGTGCTAGCACCACAGGGCTGAACACTGAAGCTTTCTTT. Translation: CASTTGLNTEAFF.

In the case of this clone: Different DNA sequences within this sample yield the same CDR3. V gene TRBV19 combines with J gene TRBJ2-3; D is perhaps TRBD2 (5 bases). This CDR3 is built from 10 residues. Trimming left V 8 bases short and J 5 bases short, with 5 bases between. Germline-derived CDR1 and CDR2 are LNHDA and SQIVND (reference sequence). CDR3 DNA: TGTGCCAGTGAGGGAGATACGCAGTATTTT. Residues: CASEGDTQYF.

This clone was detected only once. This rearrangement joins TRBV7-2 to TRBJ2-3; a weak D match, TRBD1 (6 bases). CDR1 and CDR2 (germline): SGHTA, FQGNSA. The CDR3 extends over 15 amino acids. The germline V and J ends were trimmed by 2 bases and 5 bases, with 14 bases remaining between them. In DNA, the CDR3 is TGTGCCAGCAGCTTAAGGGGGAGAGGCGAAGATACGCAGTATTTT. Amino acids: CASSLRGRGEDTQYF.

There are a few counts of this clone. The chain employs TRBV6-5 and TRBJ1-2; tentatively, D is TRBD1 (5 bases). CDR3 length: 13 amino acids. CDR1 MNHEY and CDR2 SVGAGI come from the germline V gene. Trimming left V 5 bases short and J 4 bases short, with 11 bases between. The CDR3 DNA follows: TGTGCCAGCAGTGCCCGGGGGGGCTATGGCTACACCTTC. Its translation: CASSARGGYGYTF.

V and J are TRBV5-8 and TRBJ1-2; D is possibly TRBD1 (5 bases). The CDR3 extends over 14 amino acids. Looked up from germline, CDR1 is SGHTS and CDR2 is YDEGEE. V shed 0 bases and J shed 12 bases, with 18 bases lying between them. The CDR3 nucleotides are TGTGCCAGCAGCTTGGTAGGCAGGGAAGTCGCCGACACCTTC. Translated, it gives CASSLVGREVADTF.